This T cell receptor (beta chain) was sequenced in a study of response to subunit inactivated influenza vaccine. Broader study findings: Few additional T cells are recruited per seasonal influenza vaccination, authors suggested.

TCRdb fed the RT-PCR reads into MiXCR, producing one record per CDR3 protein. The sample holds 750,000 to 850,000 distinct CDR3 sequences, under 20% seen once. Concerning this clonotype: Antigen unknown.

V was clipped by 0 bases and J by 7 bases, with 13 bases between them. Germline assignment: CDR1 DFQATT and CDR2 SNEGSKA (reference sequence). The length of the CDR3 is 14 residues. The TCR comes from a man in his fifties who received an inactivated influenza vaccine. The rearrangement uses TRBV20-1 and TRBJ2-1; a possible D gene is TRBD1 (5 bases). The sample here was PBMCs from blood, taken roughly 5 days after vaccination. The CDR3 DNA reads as TGCAGTGCTAGAGATCTCAGGGATCTGAATGAGCAGTTCTTC. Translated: CSARDLRDLNEQFF.